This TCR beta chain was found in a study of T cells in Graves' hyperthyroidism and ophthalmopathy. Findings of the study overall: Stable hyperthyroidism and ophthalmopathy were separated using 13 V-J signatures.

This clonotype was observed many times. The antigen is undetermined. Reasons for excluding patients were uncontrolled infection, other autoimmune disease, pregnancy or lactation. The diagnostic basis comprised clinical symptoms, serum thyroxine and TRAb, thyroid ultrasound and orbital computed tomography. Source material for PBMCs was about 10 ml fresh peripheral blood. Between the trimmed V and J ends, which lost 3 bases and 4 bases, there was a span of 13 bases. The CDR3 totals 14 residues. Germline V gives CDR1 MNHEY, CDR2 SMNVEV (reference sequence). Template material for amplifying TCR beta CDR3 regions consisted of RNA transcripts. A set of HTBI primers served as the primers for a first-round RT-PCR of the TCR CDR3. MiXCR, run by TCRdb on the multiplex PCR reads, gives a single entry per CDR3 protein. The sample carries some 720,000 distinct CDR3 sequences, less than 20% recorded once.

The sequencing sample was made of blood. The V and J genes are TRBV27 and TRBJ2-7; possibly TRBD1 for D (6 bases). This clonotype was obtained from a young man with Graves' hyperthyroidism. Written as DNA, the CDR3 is TGTGCCAGCAGTTTGGGACACCTTTTTTACGAGCAGTACTTC. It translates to CASSLGHLFYEQYF.